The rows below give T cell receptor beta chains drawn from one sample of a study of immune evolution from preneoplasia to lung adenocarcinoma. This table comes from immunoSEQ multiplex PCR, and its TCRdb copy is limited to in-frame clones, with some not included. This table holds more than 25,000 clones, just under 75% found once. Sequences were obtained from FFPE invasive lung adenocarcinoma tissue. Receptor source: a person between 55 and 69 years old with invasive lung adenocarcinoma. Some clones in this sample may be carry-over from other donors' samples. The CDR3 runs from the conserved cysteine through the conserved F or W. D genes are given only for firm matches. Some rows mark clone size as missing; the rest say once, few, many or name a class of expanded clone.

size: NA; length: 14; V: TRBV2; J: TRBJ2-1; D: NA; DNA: TGTGCCAGTCACCTTGGAGGGACTTACAATGAGCAGTTCTTC; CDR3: CASHLGGTYNEQFF
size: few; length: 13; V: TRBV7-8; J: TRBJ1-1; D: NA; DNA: TGTGCCAGCAGCTTTACTGGATCCACTGAAGCTTTCTTT; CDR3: CASSFTGSTEAFF
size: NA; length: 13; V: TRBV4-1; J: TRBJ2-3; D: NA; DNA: TGCGCCAGCAGCCAAGGGGGAGGAGATACGCAGTATTTT; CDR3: CASSQGGGDTQYF
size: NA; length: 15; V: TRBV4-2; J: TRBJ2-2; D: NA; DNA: TGTGCCAGCAGCCAGGGGGCGGAAAACACCGGGGAGCTGTTTTTT; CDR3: CASSQGAENTGELFF
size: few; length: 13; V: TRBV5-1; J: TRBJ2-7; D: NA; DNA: TGCGCCAGCAGCTTCTCGGGTAACTACGAGCAGTACTTC; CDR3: CASSFSGNYEQYF
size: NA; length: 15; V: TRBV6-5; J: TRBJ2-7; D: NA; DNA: TGTGCCAGCAGTTACACGGGGGCCCAGCCCTACGAGCAGTACTTC; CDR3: CASSYTGAQPYEQYF
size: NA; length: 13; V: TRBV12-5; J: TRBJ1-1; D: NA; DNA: TGTGCTAGTGAATTAAGGGAGAGCACTGAAGCTTTCTTT; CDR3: CASELRESTEAFF
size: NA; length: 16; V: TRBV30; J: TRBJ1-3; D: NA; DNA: TGTGCCTGGAGTACCCCCCATTATATTCGGGGAAACACCATATATTTT; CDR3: CAWSTPHYIRGNTIYF
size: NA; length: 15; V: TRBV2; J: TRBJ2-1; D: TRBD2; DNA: TGTGCCAGCAGTGCAGCGGGAGGGCTTCACAATGAGCAGTTCTTC; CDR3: CASSAAGGLHNEQFF
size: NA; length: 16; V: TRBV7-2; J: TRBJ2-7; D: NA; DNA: TGTGCCAGCAGCCTAACGGGAGCCTTCGGCTCCTACGAGCAGTACTTC; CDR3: CASSLTGAFGSYEQYF
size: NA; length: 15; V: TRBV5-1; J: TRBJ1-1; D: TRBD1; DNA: TGCGCCAGCAGCCCTCACACAGGGGTCGACACTGAAGCTTTCTTT; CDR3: CASSPHTGVDTEAFF
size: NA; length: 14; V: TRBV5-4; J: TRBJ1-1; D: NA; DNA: TGTGCCAGCAGCTTCGGACGGTTGGGCACTGAAGCTTTCTTT; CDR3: CASSFGRLGTEAFF
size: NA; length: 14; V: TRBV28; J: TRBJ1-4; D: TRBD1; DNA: TGTGCCAGCCTAGCCGGGACAGGAAGGAGAAAACTGTTTTTT; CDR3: CASLAGTGRRKLFF
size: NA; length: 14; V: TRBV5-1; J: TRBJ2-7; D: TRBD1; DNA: TGCGCCAGCAGCTACTCGGACAGGGCGGGAGAGCAGTACTTC; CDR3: CASSYSDRAGEQYF
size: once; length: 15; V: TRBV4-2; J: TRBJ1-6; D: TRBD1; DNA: TGTGCCAGCAGCCAACGAGGGACAGCAAATTCACCCCTCCACTTT; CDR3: CASSQRGTANSPLHF
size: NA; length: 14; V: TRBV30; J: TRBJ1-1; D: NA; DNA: TGTGCCTGGAGTATAGGGGACGGAAGTACTGAAGCTTTCTTT; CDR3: CAWSIGDGSTEAFF
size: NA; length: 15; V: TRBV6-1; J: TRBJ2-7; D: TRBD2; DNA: TGTGCCAGCCGGGGAAGGGCTAGCGGGACCTACGAGCAGTACTTC; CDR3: CASRGRASGTYEQYF
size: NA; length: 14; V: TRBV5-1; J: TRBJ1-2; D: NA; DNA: TGCGCCAGCAGCAAGGACAATTTATCGATTGGCTACACCTTC; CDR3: CASSKDNLSIGYTF
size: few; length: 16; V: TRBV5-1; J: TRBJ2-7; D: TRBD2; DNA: TGCGCCAGCAGCTGGGGGGGCCCTAGCGGGACCGACGAGCAGTACTTC; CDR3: CASSWGGPSGTDEQYF
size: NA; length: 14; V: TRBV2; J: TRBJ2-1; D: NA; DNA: TGTGCCAGCAGTGCAAATTATGGGTCGGATGAGCAGTTCTTC; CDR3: CASSANYGSDEQFF
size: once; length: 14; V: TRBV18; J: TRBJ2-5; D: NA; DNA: TGTGCCAGCTCACCGCAACAGGGAGGGGAGACCCAGTACTTC; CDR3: CASSPQQGGETQYF
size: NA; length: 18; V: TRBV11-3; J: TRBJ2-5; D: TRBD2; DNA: TGTGCCAGCAGCTTAGATTCGACTAGCGGGTTTTTCCAAGAGACCCAGTACTTC; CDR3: CASSLDSTSGFFQETQYF
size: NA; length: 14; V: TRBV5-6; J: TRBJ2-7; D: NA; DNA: TGTGCCAGCAGCCCCGGGGGGCGGGCATCCCAGCAGTACTTC; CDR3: CASSPGGRASQQYF
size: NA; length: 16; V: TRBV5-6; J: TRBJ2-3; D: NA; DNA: TGTGCCAGCAGCTTGTACAGGTACCCTCGCACAGATACGCAGTATTTT; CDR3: CASSLYRYPRTDTQYF
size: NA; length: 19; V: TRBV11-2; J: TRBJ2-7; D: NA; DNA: TGTGCCAGCAGCTTAGCTCCCCCGTCGTTTAGCCAACCTACCTACGAGCAGTACTTC; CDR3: CASSLAPPSFSQPTYEQYF
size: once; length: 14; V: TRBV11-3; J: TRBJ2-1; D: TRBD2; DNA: TGTGCCAGCATGTCGAGGAGCGGGAGTTATGAGCAGTTCTTC; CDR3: CASMSRSGSYEQFF
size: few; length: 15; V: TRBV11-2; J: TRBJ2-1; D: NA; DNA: TGTGCCAGCAGCTTAGAGGGGACGGTCTACAATGAGCAGTTCTTC; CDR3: CASSLEGTVYNEQFF
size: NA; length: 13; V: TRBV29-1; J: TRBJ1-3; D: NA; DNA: TGCAGCGTTGCACACCACTCTGGAAACACCATATATTTT; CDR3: CSVAHHSGNTIYF
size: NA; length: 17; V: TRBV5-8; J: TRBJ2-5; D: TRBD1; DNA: TGTGCCAGCAGAAGGGGGACAGGAGGAGAGTACCAAGAGACCCAGTACTTC; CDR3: CASRRGTGGEYQETQYF
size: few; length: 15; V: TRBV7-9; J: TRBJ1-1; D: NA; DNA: TGTGCCAGCAGCTTAGCAAAGGGCAGTAGGACTGAAGCTTTCTTT; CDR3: CASSLAKGSRTEAFF
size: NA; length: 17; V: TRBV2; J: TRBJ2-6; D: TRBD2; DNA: TGTGCCAGCAGCTTAGCGGGACGACGCTCTGGGGCCAACGTCCTGACTTTC; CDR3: CASSLAGRRSGANVLTF
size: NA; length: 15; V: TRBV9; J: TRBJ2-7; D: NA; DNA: TGTGCCAGCAGCGTAGAGTGGGGGGAGAGCGACGAGCAGTACTTC; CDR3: CASSVEWGESDEQYF
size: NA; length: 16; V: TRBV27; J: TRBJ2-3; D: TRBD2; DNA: TGTGCCAGCGGAGTTTTGGTGACTAGCGGTACAGATACGCAGTATTTT; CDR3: CASGVLVTSGTDTQYF
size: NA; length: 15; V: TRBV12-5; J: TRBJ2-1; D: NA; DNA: TGTGCTAGTGGTTTGGTACGGGTCGAGGGGAATGAGCAGTTCTTC; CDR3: CASGLVRVEGNEQFF
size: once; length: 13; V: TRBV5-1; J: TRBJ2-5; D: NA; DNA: TGCGCCAGCAGCTTAAGGCAACAAGAGACCCAGTACTTC; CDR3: CASSLRQQETQYF